Shown below are 26 T cell receptor beta chains from a single sample sequenced in a study of cytomegalovirus exposure and HLA in healthy donors. A multiplex PCR was run with 60 Vbeta primers and 13 Jbeta primers. Clones were sequenced by immunoSEQ multiplex PCR, and TCRdb holds only the in-frame ones, with some missing. Here the sample spans about 86,000 clones, roughly 80% being singletons. What was sequenced was PBMCs. The receptors stem from a middle-aged woman in good health and CMV-seropositive.

The chain joins TRBV7-2 to TRBJ1-1, with a weak D call TRBD1 (5 bases). The CDR3 length is 12 residues. CDR1 SGHTA and CDR2 FQGNSA come from the germline V gene. V lost 3 bases to trimming and J lost 6 bases, with 8 bases between them. This chain's CDR3 is CASSFDRSEAFF. In nucleotides, the CDR3 is TGTGCCAGCAGCTTTGACAGATCTGAAGCTTTCTTT.

CDR3 residues: CASSQEGGQGFQPQHF. CDR3 bases: TGCGCCAGCAGCCAAGAGGGGGGACAGGGGTTTCAGCCCCAGCATTTT. The chain combines TRBV4-1 with TRBJ1-5; 10 nucleotides agree with TRBD1. With 0 bases clipped from V and 6 bases from J, the junction kept 5 bases outside the gene matches. The CDR3 length is 16 residues. CDR1 is MGHRA, CDR2 YSYEKL, per germline.

The CDR3 DNA reads as TGCGCCAGCAGCTCCACCTGGCAGCAAGAGACCCAGTACTTC. The encoded protein is CASSSTWQQETQYF. This sequence joins TRBV5-1 and TRBJ2-5; no definite D call. Trimming shortened V by 3 bases and J by 2 bases, and 11 bases separated the two germline ends. Per germline, CDR1 SGHRS and CDR2 YFSETQ. The CDR3 loop spans 14 amino acids.

The chain is built from TRBV30 and TRBJ2-3; D unresolved. With 2 bases removed from V and 5 bases from J, the gap between germline ends came to 8 bases. Germline loops: CDR1 GTSNPN, CDR2 SVGIG (reference sequence). The CDR3 has 12 amino acids. In nucleotides, the CDR3 is TGTGCCTGGAGTCGGGTGGGAGATACGCAGTATTTT. Encoded protein: CAWSRVGDTQYF.

This clone was picked up one time. This chain links TRBV5-1 with TRBJ1-1; the match to TRBD1 covers 7 bases. CDR3 length: 14 amino acids. Germline-derived CDR1 and CDR2 are SGHRS and YFSETQ. The trim removed 4 bases at V and 1 base at J, leaving 4 bases unmatched. DNA of the CDR3: TGCGCCAGCAGCGCAAGACAGGGGAACACTGAAGCTTTCTTT. It specifies CASSARQGNTEAFF.

The chain is built from TRBV18 and TRBJ2-7, with TRBD1 matching over 8 bases. The CDR3 covers 15 residues. After removal of 5 bases from V and 3 bases from J, the junction contained 9 bases not matched to a gene. Germline V gene sequence: CDR1 KGHSH, CDR2 LQKENI. The CDR3 loop reads CASSAGQGGGYEQYF. The CDR3 bases are TGTGCCAGCTCAGCAGGACAGGGTGGGGGCTACGAGCAGTACTTC.

This chain uses TRBV12-5 with TRBJ1-1; D unresolved. CDR1 LGHNT and CDR2 FRNRAP come from the germline V gene. Trimming left V 3 bases short and J 2 bases short, with 7 bases between. The length of the CDR3 is 13 residues. CDR3 bases: TGTGCTAGTGGTTTCCTAGATAACACTGAAGCTTTCTTT. Translating gives CASGFLDNTEAFF.

This chain connects TRBV7-9 to TRBJ2-4, with D possibly being TRBD2 (7 bases). Germline V gene sequence: CDR1 SEHNR, CDR2 FQNEAQ (reference sequence). The CDR3 is made up of 17 amino acids. Trimming left V 5 bases short and J 0 bases short, with 17 bases between. In DNA form, the CDR3 reads TGTGCCAGCAGCCTAGGGGGGGGACCTTTAGCCAAAAACATTCAGTACTTC. Protein product: CASSLGGGPLAKNIQYF. Filled out from reference TRBV7-9 and TRBJ2-4, the complete variable domain reads DTGVSQNPRHKITKRGQNVTFRCDPISEHNRLYWYRQTLGQGPEFLTYFQNEAQLEKSRLLSDRFSAERPKGSFSTLEIQRTEQGDSAMYLCASSLGGGPLAKNIQYFGAGTRLSVL.

V usage is TRBV7-2 and J usage is TRBJ1-1, with D unclear. Deletions cut 1 base from V and 6 bases from J, with 9 bases between. The germline V gene has CDR1 SGHTA and CDR2 FQGNSA. The CDR3 length is 13 residues. The CDR3: CASSLGRYPEAFF. CDR3 bases: TGTGCCAGCAGCTTAGGTCGGTACCCTGAAGCTTTCTTT.

The gene calls are TRBV5-4 and TRBJ1-2; weak D call: TRBD1 (5 bases). V lost 6 bases and J 8 bases, leaving 14 bases between the germline ends. The CDR3 consists of 12 residues. Germline CDR1 reads SGHNT; CDR2 reads YYREEE (reference sequence). In nucleotides, the CDR3 is TGTGCCAGCAATGAAATGGGGGGGGGCTACACCTTC. Its translation is CASNEMGGGYTF. The whole variable domain, remainder taken from reference TRBV5-4 and TRBJ1-2, is ETGVTQSPTHLIKTRGQQVTLRCSSQSGHNTVSWYQQALGQGPQFIFQYYREEENGRGNFPPRFSGLQFPNYSSELNVNALELDDSALYLCASNEMGGGYTFGSGTRLTVV.

This rearrangement joins TRBV19 to TRBJ1-5; no clear D. The CDR3 loop spans 12 amino acids. V lost 6 bases and J lost 5, with 8 bases in between. Per germline, CDR1 LNHDA and CDR2 SQIVND (reference sequence). In DNA, the CDR3 is TGTGCCAGTAGGGAGGGATATCAGCCCCAGCATTTT. This gives the protein CASREGYQPQHF.

This clone was observed a single time. This chain joins TRBV9 and TRBJ2-3; 9 bases align to TRBD2. The junction had 8 bases not matched to a gene; V was cut back by 0 bases and J by 3 bases. This CDR3 is 17 amino acids long. The germline V gene encodes CDR1 SGDLS and CDR2 YYNGEE. CDR3 region: CASSVAASGILTDTQYF. The CDR3 nucleotides are TGTGCCAGCAGCGTAGCTGCTAGCGGGATTTTGACAGATACGCAGTATTTT.

V gene TRBV28 combines with J gene TRBJ2-7; D unclear. Germline-derived CDR1 and CDR2 are MDHEN and SYDVKM. Trimming pared 4 bases from V and 3 bases from J, leaving 16 bases between. The CDR3 spans 15 residues. This CDR3 is CASSSSGFGSYEQYF. The CDR3 DNA follows: TGTGCCAGCAGTTCCTCAGGCTTCGGCAGCTACGAGCAGTACTTC.

The genes are TRBV6-5 and TRBJ2-1, with 7 bases lining up with TRBD2. Looked up from germline, CDR1 is MNHEY and CDR2 is SVGAGI. The CDR3 has 14 residues. V shed 6 bases, J shed 3 bases, and the junction held 5 bases outside the gene matches. CDR3 nucleotide sequence: TGTGCCAGCAGACGCGGACTAGACTACAATGAGCAGTTCTTC. Protein sequence: CASRRGLDYNEQFF.

This chain joins TRBV27 and TRBJ2-7, with D possibly matching TRBD2 (6 bases). CDR1 and CDR2 from the germline V gene are MNHEY and SMNVEV (reference sequence). V gave up 3 bases and J gave up 3 bases, with 15 bases separating them. The CDR3 sequence is 15 residues long. The CDR3 DNA is TGTGCCAGCAGTTTTAGTGTCGGGAGATTCTACGAGCAGTACTTC. It codes for CASSFSVGRFYEQYF.

This clone showed up just once. The chain carries TRBV19 and TRBJ2-5; 12 bases line up with TRBD2. The J call may be incorrect, as the DNA end agrees better with TRBJ2-7. This CDR3 has 13 residues. Looked up from germline, CDR1 is LNHDA and CDR2 is SQIVND (reference sequence). As DNA, the CDR3 is TGTGCCAGTAGACGGACTAGCGGGGACGAGCAGTACTTC. Translated, it gives CASRRTSGDEQYF.

The chain employs TRBV30 and TRBJ1-2; a possible D gene is TRBD1 (5 bases). The CDR3 totals 11 residues. In germline, CDR1 is GTSNPN, CDR2 SVGIG (reference sequence). CDR3 nucleotide sequence: TGTGCTGGACATCATAACTATGGCTACACCTTC. The encoded protein is CAGHHNYGYTF. The variable domain in full, with the rest retrieved from reference TRBV30 and TRBJ1-2, is SQTIHQWPATLVQPVGSPLSLECTVEGTSNPNLYWYRQAAGRGLQLLFYSVGIGQISSEVPQNLSASRPQDRQFILSSKKLLLSDSGFYLCAGHHNYGYTFGSGTRLTVV.

This clone was seen only once. The chain combines TRBV4-3 with TRBJ2-7, with 9 bases aligning to TRBD2. Germline V gene lookup returns CDR1 LGHNA and CDR2 YSLEER. Germline trimming cut 1 base from V and 0 bases from J; bases unmatched to any gene: 10. The CDR3 loop spans 18 amino acids. The CDR3 protein is CASSQVTSGPFSSYEQYF. The DNA of the CDR3 is TGCGCCAGCAGCCAAGTCACTAGCGGGCCTTTTAGCTCCTACGAGCAGTACTTC.

The chain couples TRBV7-2 to TRBJ1-2; TRBD1 aligns across 7 bases. The CDR3 runs to 16 residues. The junction had 12 bases not matched to a gene; V was cut back by 2 bases and J by 6 bases. CDR1 is SGHTA, CDR2 FQGNSA, per germline. DNA for the CDR3: TGTGCCAGCAGCTTAAGGGGGTGGGCAGGGACAGATGGCTACACCTTC. This translates into CASSLRGWAGTDGYTF.

In this sample, this clone turned up a few times. This chain connects TRBV12-5 to TRBJ2-7, with D possibly TRBD1 on 7 matching bases. The CDR3 is made up of 14 amino acids. Germline V gene lookup returns CDR1 LGHNT and CDR2 FRNRAP. V was cut by 4 bases and J by 7 bases, with 17 bases left in between. CDR3 residues: CASGSAGPRGEQYF. The CDR3 DNA sequence: TGTGCTAGTGGTTCAGCGGGTCCCAGGGGGGAGCAGTACTTC.

This clone was counted a few times. This chain connects TRBV5-1 to TRBJ2-7, with D possibly being TRBD1 (6 bases). Trimming cost V 5 bases and J 3 bases, with 9 bases left between them. The CDR3 spans 12 residues. The germline V gene has CDR1 SGHRS and CDR2 YFSETQ. The CDR3 DNA reads TGCGCCAGCAGAATGACAGGCTACGAGCAGTACTTC. This translates into CASRMTGYEQYF.

The chain recombines TRBV2 with TRBJ2-7; D is possibly TRBD1 (6 bases). V lost 6 bases to trimming and J lost 7 bases, with 10 bases between them. The CDR3 is made up of 11 amino acids. Germline V gives CDR1 SNHLY, CDR2 FYNNEI. The CDR3, as DNA: TGTGCCAGCAGGCTACAGGGTGAGCAGTACTTC. This translates into CASRLQGEQYF.

This chain uses TRBV19 with TRBJ2-7; 10 bases line up with TRBD1. The V gene's germline CDR1 is LNHDA and CDR2 SQIVND (reference sequence). V gave up 5 bases and J gave up 6 bases; unmatched junction bases: 10. The CDR3 is 15 amino acids. The CDR3 is CASSYAPGQGFEQYF. The DNA for the CDR3 is TGTGCCAGTAGTTACGCCCCGGGACAGGGGTTCGAGCAGTACTTC. The whole variable domain, remainder taken from reference TRBV19 and TRBJ2-7, is DGGITQSPKYLFRKEGQNVTLSCEQNLNHDAMYWYRQDPGQGLRLIYYSQIVNDFQKGDIAEGYSVSREKKESFPLTVTSAQKNPTAFYLCASSYAPGQGFEQYFGPGTRLTVT.

The chain has TRBV1 and TRBJ1-2. TRBV1 is a pseudogene segment. The CDR3 sequence is 14 residues long. The CDR3 coding sequence is TGCACCAGCAAGCGACTGGGGGGGCTCTGCGGCTACACCTTC. Translating gives CTSKRLGGLCGYTF.

The chain carries TRBV29-1 and TRBJ2-6; no definite D call. The V end was cut by 8 bases, the J end by 2 bases, with 16 bases between. The CDR3 totals 15 residues. Germline loops: CDR1 SQVTM, CDR2 ANQGSEA. In DNA form, the CDR3 reads TGCAGCTACATGGTTCAGGAAGCTGGGGCCAACGTCCTGACTTTC. Encoded protein: CSYMVQEAGANVLTF.

The chain joins TRBV5-1 to TRBJ2-2; 8 positions match TRBD1. V lost 3 bases, J lost 2 bases, and 9 bases stayed unmatched. Per the germline V gene, CDR1 is SGHRS and CDR2 is YFSETQ. The CDR3 contains 17 residues. CDR3 nucleotides: TGCGCCAGCAGCTCCATAAACGGACAGGGCAACACCGGGGAGCTGTTTTTT. This gives the protein CASSSINGQGNTGELFF.